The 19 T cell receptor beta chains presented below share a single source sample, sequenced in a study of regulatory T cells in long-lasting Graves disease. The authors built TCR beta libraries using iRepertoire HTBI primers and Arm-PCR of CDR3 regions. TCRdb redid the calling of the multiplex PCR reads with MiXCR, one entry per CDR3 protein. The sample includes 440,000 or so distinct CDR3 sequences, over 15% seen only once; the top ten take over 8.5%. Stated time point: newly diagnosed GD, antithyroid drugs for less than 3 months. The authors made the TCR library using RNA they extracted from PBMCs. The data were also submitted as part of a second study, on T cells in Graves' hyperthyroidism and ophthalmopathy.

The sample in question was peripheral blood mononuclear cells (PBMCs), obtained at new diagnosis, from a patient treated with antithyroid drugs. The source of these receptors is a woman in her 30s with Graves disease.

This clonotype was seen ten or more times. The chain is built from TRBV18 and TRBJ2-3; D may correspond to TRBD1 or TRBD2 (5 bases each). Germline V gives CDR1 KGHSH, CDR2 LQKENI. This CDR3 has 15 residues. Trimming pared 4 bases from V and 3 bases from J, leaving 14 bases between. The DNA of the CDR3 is TGTGCCAGCTCACGGGACGGGGCGAGGACAGATACGCAGTATTTT. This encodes CASSRDGARTDTQYF.

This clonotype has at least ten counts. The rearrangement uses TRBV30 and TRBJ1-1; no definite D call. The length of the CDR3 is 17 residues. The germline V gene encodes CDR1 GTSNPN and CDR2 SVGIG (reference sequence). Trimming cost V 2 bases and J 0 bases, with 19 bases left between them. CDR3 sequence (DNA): TGTGCCTGGAGTAAAATGGGGTCAGGCTATCTGAACACTGAAGCTTTCTTT. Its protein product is CAWSKMGSGYLNTEAFF.

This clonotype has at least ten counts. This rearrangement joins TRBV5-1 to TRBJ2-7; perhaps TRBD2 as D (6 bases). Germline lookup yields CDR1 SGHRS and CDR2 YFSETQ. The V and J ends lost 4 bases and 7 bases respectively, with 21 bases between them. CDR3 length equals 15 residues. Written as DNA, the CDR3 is TGCGCCAGCAGCAACCGGGACTCAAGGACGTCAGAGCAGTACTTC. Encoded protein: CASSNRDSRTSEQYF. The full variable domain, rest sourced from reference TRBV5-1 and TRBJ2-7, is KAGVTQTPRYLIKTRGQQVTLSCSPISGHRSVSWYQQTPGQGLQFLFEYFSETQRNKGNFPGRFSGRQFSNSRSEMNVSTLELGDSALYLCASSNRDSRTSEQYFGPGTRLTVT.

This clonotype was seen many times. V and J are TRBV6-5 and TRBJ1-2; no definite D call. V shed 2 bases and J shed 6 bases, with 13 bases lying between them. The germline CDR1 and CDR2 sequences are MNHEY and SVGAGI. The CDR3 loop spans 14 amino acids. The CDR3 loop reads CASSYLIGQDGYTF. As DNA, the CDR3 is TGTGCCAGCAGTTACCTCATAGGGCAAGATGGCTACACCTTC.

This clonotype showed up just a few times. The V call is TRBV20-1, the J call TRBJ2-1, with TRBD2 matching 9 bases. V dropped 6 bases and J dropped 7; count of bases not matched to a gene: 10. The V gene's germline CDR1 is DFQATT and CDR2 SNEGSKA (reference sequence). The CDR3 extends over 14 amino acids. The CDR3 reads CSASSGSGGNEQFF. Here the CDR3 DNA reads TGCAGTGCGAGTAGCGGGAGTGGGGGAAATGAGCAGTTCTTC.

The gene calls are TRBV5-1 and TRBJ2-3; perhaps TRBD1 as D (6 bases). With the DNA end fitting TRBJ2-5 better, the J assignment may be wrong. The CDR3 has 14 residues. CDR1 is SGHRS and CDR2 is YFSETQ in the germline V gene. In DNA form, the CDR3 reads TGCGCCAGCAGTTCGGGACACTCCCCAGAGACCCAGTACTTC. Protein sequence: CASSSGHSPETQYF.

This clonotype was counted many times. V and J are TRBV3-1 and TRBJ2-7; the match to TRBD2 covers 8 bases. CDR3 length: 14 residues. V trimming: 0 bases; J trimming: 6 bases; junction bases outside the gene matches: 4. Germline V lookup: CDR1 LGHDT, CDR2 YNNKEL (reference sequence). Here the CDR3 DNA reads TGTGCCAGCAGCCAAGATACGGGAGGGGGCGAGCAGTACTTC. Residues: CASSQDTGGGEQYF.

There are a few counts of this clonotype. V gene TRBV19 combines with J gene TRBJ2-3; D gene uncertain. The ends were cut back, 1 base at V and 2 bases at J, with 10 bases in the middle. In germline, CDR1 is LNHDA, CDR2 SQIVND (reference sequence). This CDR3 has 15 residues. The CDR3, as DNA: TGTGCCAGTAGTATAGCCCCCGCCCCCACAGATACGCAGTATTTT. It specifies CASSIAPAPTDTQYF.

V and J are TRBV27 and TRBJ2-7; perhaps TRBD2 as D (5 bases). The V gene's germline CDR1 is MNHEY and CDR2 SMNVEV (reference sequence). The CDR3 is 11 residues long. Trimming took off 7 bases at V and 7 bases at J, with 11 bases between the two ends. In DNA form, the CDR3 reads TGTGCCAGCAAATCGGGGTCAGAGCAGTACTTC. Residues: CASKSGSEQYF.

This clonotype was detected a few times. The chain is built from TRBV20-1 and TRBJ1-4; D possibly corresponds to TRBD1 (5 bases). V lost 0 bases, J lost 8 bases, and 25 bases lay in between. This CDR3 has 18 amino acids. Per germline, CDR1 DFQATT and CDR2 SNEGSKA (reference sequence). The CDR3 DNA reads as TGCAGTGCTAGAGATCTTAGTCCCCGGGGCCTAGGACTGGAAAAACTGTTTTTT. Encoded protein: CSARDLSPRGLGLEKLFF.

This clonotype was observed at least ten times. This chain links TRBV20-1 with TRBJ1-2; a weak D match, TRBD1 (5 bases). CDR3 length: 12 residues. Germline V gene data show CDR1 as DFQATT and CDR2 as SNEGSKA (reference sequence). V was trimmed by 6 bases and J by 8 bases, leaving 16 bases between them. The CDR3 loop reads CSAWAGLFGYTF. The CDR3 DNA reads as TGCAGTGCGTGGGCAGGGCTCTTCGGCTACACCTTC.

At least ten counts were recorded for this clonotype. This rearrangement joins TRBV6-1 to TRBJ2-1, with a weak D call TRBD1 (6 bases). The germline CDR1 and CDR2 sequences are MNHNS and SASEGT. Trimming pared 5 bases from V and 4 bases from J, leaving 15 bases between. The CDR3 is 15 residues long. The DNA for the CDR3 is TGTGCCAGCAGTCCCTTGAGGGGGTTGTACAATGAGCAGTTCTTC. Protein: CASSPLRGLYNEQFF.

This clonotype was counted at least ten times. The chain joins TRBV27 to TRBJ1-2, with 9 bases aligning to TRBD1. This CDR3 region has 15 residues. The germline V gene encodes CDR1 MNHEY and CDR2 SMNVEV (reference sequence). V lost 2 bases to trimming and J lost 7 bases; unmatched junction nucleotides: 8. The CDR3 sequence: CASSLGTGPAAGYTF. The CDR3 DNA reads TGTGCCAGCAGTTTAGGGACAGGGCCCGCTGCTGGCTACACCTTC.

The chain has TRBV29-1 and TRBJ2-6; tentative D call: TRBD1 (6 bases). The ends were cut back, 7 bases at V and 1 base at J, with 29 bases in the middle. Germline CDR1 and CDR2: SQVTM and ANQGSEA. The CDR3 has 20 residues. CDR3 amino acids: CSALVYRTAEKRSGANVLTF. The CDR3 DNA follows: TGCAGCGCCCTAGTATACCGGACAGCTGAAAAACGGTCTGGGGCCAACGTCCTGACTTTC.

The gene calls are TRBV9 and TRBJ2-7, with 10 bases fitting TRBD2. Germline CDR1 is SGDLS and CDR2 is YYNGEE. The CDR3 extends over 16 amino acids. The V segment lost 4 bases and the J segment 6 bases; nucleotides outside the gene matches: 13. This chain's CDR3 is CASSHPTGTSDVEQYF. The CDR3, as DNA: TGTGCCAGCAGCCACCCGACCGGGACTAGCGACGTCGAGCAGTACTTC.

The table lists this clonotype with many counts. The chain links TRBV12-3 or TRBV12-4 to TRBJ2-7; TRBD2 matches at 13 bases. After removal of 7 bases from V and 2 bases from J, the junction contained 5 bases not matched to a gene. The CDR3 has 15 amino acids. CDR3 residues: CASTLGTSGTYEQYF. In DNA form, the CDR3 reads TGTGCCAGCACCTTGGGGACTAGCGGGACCTACGAGCAGTACTTC.

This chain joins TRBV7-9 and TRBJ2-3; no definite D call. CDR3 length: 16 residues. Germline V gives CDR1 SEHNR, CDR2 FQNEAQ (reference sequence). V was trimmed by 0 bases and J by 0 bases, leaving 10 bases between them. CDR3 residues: CASSLALAVSTDTQYF. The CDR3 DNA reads TGTGCCAGCAGCTTAGCGCTGGCGGTTAGCACAGATACGCAGTATTTT.

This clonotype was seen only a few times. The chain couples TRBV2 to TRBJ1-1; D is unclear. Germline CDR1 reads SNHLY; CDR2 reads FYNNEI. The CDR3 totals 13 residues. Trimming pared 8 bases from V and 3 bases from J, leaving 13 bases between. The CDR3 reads CASRESGDTEAFF. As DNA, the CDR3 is TGTGCCAGCCGGGAATCCGGAGACACTGAAGCTTTCTTT.

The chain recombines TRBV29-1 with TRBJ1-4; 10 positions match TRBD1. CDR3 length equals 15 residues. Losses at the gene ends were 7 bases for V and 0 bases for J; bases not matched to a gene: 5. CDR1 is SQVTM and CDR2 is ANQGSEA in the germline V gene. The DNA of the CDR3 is TGCAGCGCAACCGGGACAGGGGCAACTAATGAAAAACTGTTTTTT. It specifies CSATGTGATNEKLFF.